Sequencing of this T cell receptor beta chain was carried out in a study of T cell responses to AZD1222 COVID-19 vaccine. V lost 0 bases and J lost 3, with 13 bases in between. The CDR3 is 16 residues long. Germline-derived CDR1 and CDR2 are LGHNA and YNFKEQ. The protocol was immunoSEQ multiplex PCR, while the TCRdb copy is restricted to in-frame clones and leaves out a portion. The table includes about 150,000 clones, roughly nine tenths detected once. To note about this clone: Its antigen is unknown.

General observations from the study: Possibly, clonal diversity was underestimated; donors were largely white British and included more females.

The sequencing used peripheral blood, collected after recovery from COVID-19. This clonotype was obtained from an adult who had recovered from COVID-19. This chain links TRBV4-2 with TRBJ2-3; D is ambiguous. In DNA form, the CDR3 reads TGTGCCAGCAGCCAAGAAAGCCCCCCCCGGACAGATACGCAGTATTTT. Translating gives CASSQESPPRTDTQYF.